This TCR beta chain was profiled in a study of blood T cell repertoires in COVID-19. Study at large: Material from acute and convalescent COVID-19 was sourced from the United States, Italy and Spain.

Enrollees, roughly 18 to 89 years old, lived in around 23 US areas. Recovery meant two consecutive negative NP/OP PCR tests, professional clearance, or resolved symptoms. Sequencing was performed with immunoSEQ multiplex PCR; in TCRdb, only in-frame clones are kept and a portion is missing. This table has more than 300,000 clones, roughly 91% appearing once. V gave up 3 bases and J gave up 4 bases, with 17 bases separating them. The CDR3 runs to 15 residues. The germline CDR1 and CDR2 sequences are SGHRS and YFSETQ. This receptor was identified in a woman in her 30s who had recovered from COVID-19. This rearrangement joins TRBV5-1 to TRBJ2-7, with D tentatively TRBD1 (6 bases). Source material: PBMCs or T cells enriched from blood (not recorded which). CDR3 DNA: TGCGCCAGCAGCTACACACCGGGACACCAGTACGAGCAGTACTTC. Translated: CASSYTPGHQYEQYF.